This entry concerns a single T cell receptor (beta chain). The source of the sample is a study of beta chain features in type 1 diabetes. In germline, CDR1 is SGHTA, CDR2 FQGNSA. This CDR3 has 13 amino acids. Trimming shortened V by 2 bases and J by 12 bases, and 14 bases separated the two germline ends. The investigators reverse transcribed all of the isolated RNA, so they sequenced expressed TCRB transcripts. This table comes from immunoSEQ multiplex PCR, and its TCRdb copy is limited to in-frame clones, with some not included. The sample comprises more than 150,000 clones, more than 10% of which are singletons, and 0.62% rests with the top ten.

The V gene is TRBV7-2, the J gene TRBJ2-1; perhaps TRBD1 as D (5 bases). Sequencing was performed on central memory CD4+ T cells from blood. The TCR sequence derives from a woman younger than 30 in good health. The CDR3 region has the DNA TGTGCCAGCAGCTTAAATCAACAGGTCCCGCAGTTCTTC. As protein: CASSLNQQVPQFF.